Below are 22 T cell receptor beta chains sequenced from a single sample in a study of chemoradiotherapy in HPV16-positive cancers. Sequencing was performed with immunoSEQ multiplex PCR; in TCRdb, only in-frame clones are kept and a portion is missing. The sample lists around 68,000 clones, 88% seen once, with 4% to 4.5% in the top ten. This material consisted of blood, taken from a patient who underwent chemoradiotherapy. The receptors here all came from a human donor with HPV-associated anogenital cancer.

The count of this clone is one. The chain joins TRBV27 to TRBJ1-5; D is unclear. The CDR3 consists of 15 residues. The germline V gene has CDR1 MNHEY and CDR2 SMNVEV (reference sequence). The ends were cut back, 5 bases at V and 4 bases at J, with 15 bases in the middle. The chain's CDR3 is CASSPLGGRNQPQHF. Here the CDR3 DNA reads TGTGCCAGCAGTCCCCTGGGAGGGAGAAATCAGCCCCAGCATTTT.

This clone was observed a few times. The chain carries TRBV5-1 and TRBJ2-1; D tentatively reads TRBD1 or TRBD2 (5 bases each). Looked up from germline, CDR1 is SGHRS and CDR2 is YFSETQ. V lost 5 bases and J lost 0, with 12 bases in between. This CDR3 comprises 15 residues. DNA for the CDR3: TGCGCCAGCAGAAGGGACCCCTTCTCCTACAATGAGCAGTTCTTC. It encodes CASRRDPFSYNEQFF. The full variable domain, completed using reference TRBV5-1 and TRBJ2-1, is KAGVTQTPRYLIKTRGQQVTLSCSPISGHRSVSWYQQTPGQGLQFLFEYFSETQRNKGNFPGRFSGRQFSNSRSEMNVSTLELGDSALYLCASRRDPFSYNEQFFGPGTRLTVL.

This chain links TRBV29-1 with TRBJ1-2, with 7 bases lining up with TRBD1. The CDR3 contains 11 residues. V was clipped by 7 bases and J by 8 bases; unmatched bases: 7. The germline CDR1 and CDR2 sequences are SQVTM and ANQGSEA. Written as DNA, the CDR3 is TGCAGCGCGACTGACAGGGCCGGCTACACCTTC. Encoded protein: CSATDRAGYTF.

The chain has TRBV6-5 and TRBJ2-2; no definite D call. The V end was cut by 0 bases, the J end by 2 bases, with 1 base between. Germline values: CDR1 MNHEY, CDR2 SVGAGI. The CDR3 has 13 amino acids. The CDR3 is CASSYSNTGELFF. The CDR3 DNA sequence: TGTGCCAGCAGTTACTCTAACACCGGGGAGCTGTTTTTT.

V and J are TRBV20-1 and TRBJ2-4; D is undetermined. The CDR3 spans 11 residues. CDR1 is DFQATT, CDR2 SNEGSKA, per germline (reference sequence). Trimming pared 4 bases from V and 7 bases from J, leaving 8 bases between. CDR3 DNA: TGCAGTGCTAAGGTCAGGAACATTCAGTACTTC. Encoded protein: CSAKVRNIQYF.

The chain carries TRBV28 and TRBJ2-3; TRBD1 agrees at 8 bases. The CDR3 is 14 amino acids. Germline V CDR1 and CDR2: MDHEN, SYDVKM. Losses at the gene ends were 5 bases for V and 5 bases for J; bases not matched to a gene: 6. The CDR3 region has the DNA TGTGCCAGCAGTCTCAGGACAGGGTTAGATACGCAGTATTTT. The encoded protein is CASSLRTGLDTQYF.

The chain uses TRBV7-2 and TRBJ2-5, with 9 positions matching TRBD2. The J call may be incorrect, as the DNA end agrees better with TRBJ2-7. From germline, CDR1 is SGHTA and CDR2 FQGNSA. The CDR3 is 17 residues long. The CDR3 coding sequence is TGTGCCAGCAGCTTAGGGCTAGCGGGGATAACAACCTACGAGCAGTACTTC. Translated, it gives CASSLGLAGITTYEQYF.

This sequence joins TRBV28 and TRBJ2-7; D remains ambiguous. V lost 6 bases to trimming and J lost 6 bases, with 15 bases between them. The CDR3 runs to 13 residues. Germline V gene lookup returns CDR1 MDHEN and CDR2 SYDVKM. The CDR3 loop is CASSGPVHAEQYF. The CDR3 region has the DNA TGTGCCAGCAGCGGGCCCGTACATGCCGAGCAGTACTTC.

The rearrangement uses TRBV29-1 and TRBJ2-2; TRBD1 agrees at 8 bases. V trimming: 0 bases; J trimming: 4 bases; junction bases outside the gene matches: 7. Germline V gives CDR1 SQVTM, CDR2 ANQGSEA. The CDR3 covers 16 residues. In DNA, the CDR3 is TGCAGCGTTGAAGACGGCAGGGGGCCCGGCACCGGGGAGCTGTTTTTT. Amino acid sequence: CSVEDGRGPGTGELFF.

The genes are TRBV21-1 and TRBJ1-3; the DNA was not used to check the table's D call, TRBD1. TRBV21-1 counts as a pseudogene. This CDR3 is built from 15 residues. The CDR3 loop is CASSNTTGDGNTIYF. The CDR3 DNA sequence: TGTGCCAGCAGCAACACGACAGGGGATGGAAACACCATATATTTT.

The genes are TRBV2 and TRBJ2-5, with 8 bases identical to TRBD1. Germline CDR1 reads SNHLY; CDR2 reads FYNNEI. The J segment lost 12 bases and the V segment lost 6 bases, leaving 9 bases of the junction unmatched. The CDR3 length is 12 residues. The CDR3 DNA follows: TGTGCCAGCAGGGGGACAGGCCCTGATGAGTACTTC. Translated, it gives CASRGTGPDEYF.

In DNA form, the CDR3 reads TGTGCCAGTAGTCGGCAAGAAGAAAAAAGGGTGTTTTTT. Translated, it gives CASSRQEEKRVFF. The chain recombines TRBV19 with TRBJ1-4; D not certain. CDR1 and CDR2 (germline): LNHDA, SQIVND (reference sequence). The CDR3 is 13 amino acids. V was pared by 5 bases and J by 15 bases, with 19 bases between.

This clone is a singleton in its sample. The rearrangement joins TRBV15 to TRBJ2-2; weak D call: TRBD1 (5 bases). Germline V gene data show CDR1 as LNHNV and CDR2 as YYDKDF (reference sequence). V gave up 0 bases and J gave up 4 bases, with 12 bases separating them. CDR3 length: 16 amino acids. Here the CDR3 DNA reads TGTGCCACCAGCAGAGATCCCACAGGTGTCACCGGGGAGCTGTTTTTT. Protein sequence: CATSRDPTGVTGELFF.

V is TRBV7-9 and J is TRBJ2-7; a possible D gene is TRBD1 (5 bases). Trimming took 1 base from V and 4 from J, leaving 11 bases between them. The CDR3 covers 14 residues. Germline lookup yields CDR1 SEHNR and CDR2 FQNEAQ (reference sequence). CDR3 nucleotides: TGTGCCAGCAGCTTAGGGCTAAGGGGATACGAGCAGTACTTC. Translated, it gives CASSLGLRGYEQYF.

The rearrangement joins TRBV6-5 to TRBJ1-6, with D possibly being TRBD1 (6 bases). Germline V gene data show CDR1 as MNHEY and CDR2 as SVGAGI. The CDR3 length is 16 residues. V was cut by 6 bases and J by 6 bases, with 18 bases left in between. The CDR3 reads CASSYDSGQSNSPLHF. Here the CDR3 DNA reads TGTGCCAGCAGCTACGATTCGGGACAATCTAATTCACCCCTCCACTTT.

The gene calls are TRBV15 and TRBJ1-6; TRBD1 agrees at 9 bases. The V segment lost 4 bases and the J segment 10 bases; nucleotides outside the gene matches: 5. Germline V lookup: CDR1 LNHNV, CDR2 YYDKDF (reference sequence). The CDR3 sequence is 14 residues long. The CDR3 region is CATSTGQGRSPLHF. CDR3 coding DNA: TGTGCCACCAGCACGGGACAGGGCCGGTCACCCCTCCACTTT.

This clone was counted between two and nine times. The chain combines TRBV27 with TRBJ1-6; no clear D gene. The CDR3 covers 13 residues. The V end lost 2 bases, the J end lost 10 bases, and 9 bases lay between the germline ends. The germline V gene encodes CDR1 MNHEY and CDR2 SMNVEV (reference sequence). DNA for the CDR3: TGTGCCAGCAGTTTAGGGTATCGGTCACCCCTCCACTTT. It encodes CASSLGYRSPLHF.

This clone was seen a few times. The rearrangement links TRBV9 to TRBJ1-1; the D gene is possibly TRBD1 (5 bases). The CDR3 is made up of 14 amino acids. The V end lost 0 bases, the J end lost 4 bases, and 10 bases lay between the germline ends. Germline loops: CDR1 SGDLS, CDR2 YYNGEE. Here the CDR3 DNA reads TGTGCCAGCAGCGTAGGAGGGGTGGTCACTGAAGCTTTCTTT. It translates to CASSVGGVVTEAFF.

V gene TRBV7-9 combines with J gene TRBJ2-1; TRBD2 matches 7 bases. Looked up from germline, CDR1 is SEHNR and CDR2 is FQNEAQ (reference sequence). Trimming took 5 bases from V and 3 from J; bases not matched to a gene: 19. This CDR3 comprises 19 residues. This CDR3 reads CASSRTPRKQGLNYNEQFF. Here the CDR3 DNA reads TGTGCCAGCAGCCGAACCCCACGAAAGCAGGGACTAAACTACAATGAGCAGTTCTTC. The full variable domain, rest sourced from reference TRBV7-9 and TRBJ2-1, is DTGVSQNPRHKITKRGQNVTFRCDPISEHNRLYWYRQTLGQGPEFLTYFQNEAQLEKSRLLSDRFSAERPKGSFSTLEIQRTEQGDSAMYLCASSRTPRKQGLNYNEQFFGPGTRLTVL.

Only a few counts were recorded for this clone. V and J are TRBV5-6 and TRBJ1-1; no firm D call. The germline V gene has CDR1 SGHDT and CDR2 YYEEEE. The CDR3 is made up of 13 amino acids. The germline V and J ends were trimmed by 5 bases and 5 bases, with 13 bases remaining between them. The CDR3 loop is CASRLGRTTEAFF. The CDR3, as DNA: TGTGCCAGCAGGCTCGGACGAACAACTGAAGCTTTCTTT.

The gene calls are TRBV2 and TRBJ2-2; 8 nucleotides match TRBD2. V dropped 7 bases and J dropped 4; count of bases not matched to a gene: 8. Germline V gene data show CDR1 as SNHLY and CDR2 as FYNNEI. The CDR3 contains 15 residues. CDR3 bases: TGTGCCAGCACGACAACTAGCGGATCCACCGGGGAGCTGTTTTTT. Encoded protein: CASTTTSGSTGELFF.

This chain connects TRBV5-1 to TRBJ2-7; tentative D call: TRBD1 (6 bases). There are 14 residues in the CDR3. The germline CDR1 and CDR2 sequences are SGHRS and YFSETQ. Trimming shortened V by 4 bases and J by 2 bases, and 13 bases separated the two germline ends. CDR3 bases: TGCGCCAGCAGCCAACCCCAGGGGCCCTACGAGCAGTACTTC. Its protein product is CASSQPQGPYEQYF.